The rows below give T cell receptor beta chains drawn from one sample of a study of blood T cell repertoires in COVID-19. The data were produced by immunoSEQ multiplex PCR, yet TCRdb's version contains in-frame clones alone and is incomplete. The top ten clones hold about 2.2% of a sample with 100,000 to 150,000 clones, roughly 80% of them seen once. The sample comprised PBMCs or T cells enriched from blood (not recorded which). The source is a man aged 40-49 years with acute COVID-19. CDR3s include the opening cysteine and the closing phenylalanine or tryptophan. A D gene is named only where the DNA matches it firmly. Expanded clones are given a class, and other clones once, few, many or no size at all.

v_gene	j_gene	abundance	len	d_gene	CDR3aa	CDR3nt
TRBV19	TRBJ2-3	NA	15	TRBD1	CASSTLDRVGNTQYF	TGTGCCAGTAGTACCCTAGACAGGGTAGGGAATACGCAGTATTTT
TRBV12-5	TRBJ2-1	NA	12	NA	CASGRSPREQFF	TGTGCTAGTGGGCGGAGTCCGAGGGAGCAGTTCTTC
TRBV5-4	TRBJ1-1	NA	18	NA	CASSSSVTGSGGNTEAFF	TGTGCCAGCAGCTCTTCCGTTACAGGGAGCGGTGGGAACACTGAAGCTTTCTTT
TRBV2	TRBJ1-2	NA	14	TRBD1	CASSRQGVYYGYTF	TGTGCCAGCAGTAGACAGGGGGTTTACTATGGCTACACCTTC
TRBV14	TRBJ2-7	NA	15	NA	CASSQETVVPYEQYF	TGTGCCAGCAGCCAAGAGACAGTAGTTCCCTACGAGCAGTACTTC
TRBV19	TRBJ1-5	once	12	NA	CASSLPRRPQHF	TGTGCCAGTAGTCTTCCACGGAGGCCCCAGCATTTT
TRBV25-1	TRBJ2-1	NA	14	TRBD2	CASSRSGTHNEQFF	TGTGCCAGCAGCCGCAGCGGGACCCACAATGAGCAGTTCTTC
TRBV5-5	TRBJ2-7	NA	13	TRBD1	CASSKDRVGEQYF	TGTGCCAGCAGCAAGGACAGGGTCGGTGAGCAGTACTTC
TRBV10-3	TRBJ1-6	once	15	NA	CAISAAGARNSPLHF	TGTGCCATCAGCGCCGCAGGGGCTAGAAATTCACCCCTCCACTTT
TRBV10-3	TRBJ2-3	NA	11	NA	CATTFADTQYF	TGTGCCACCACTTTCGCGGATACGCAGTATTTT
TRBV9	TRBJ2-1	NA	15	NA	CASSVDDYPSNEQFF	TGTGCCAGCAGCGTGGATGACTACCCTAGTAATGAGCAGTTCTTC
TRBV7-8	TRBJ2-7	NA	15	NA	CASSRGVVGGFEQYF	TGTGCCAGCAGCCGCGGGGTGGTTGGAGGTTTTGAGCAGTACTTC
TRBV30	TRBJ1-3	NA	14	NA	CAWSVGGSGNTIYF	TGTGCCTGGAGTGTAGGGGGTTCTGGAAACACCATATATTTT
TRBV7-2	TRBJ2-2	NA	13	TRBD2	CASSDGLGRELFF	TGTGCCAGCAGCGACGGACTAGGCCGGGAGCTGTTTTTT
TRBV10-3	TRBJ1-5	NA	15	NA	CAISESLRRDQPQHF	TGTGCCATCAGTGAGTCATTACGGCGGGATCAGCCCCAGCATTTT
TRBV28	TRBJ2-2	NA	15	TRBD2	CASSPGLAETGELFF	TGTGCCAGTTCACCGGGACTAGCGGAAACCGGGGAGCTGTTTTTT
TRBV7-8	TRBJ2-3	NA	17	TRBD2	CASSWATSGFFTDTQYF	TGTGCCAGCAGCTGGGCGACTAGCGGGTTTTTCACAGATACGCAGTATTTT
TRBV6-5	TRBJ2-7	NA	14	TRBD2	CASSRQRDSPNKYF	TGTGCCAGCAGCCGCCAGCGGGACTCTCCGAATAAGTACTTC
TRBV4-2	TRBJ2-1	NA	15	TRBD2	CASSPSGVLYNEQFF	TGTGCCAGCAGCCCCAGCGGGGTTTTATACAATGAGCAGTTCTTC
TRBV27	TRBJ2-2	NA	15	NA	CASSFRAGGNGELFF	TGTGCCAGCAGTTTTAGGGCAGGGGGGAACGGGGAGCTGTTTTTT
TRBV2	TRBJ2-3	NA	15	NA	CASRWGPVGTDTQYF	TGTGCCAGCAGGTGGGGCCCGGTCGGCACAGATACGCAGTATTTT
TRBV29-1	TRBJ1-1	NA	13	NA	CSFKGQMNTEAFF	TGCAGCTTTAAAGGACAAATGAACACTGAAGCTTTCTTT
TRBV6-5	TRBJ2-5	NA	13	NA	CASSQREHETQYF	TGTGCCAGCAGTCAGAGGGAGCACGAGACCCAGTACTTC
TRBV2	TRBJ2-7	NA	12	NA	CASSPSYYEQYF	TGTGCCAGCAGTCCGTCCTACTACGAGCAGTACTTC
TRBV6-4	TRBJ2-3	NA	13	NA	CASSDSEAGTQYF	TGTGCCAGCAGTGACTCTGAAGCAGGAACGCAGTATTTT
TRBV5-1	TRBJ2-7	NA	15	TRBD1	CASSDTGQGAYEQYF	TGCGCCAGCAGCGATACGGGACAGGGGGCGTACGAGCAGTACTTC
TRBV19	TRBJ2-4	NA	15	TRBD1	CASMGQSLAKNIQYF	TGTGCCAGTATGGGACAGAGTCTAGCCAAAAACATTCAGTACTTC
TRBV7-6	TRBJ2-5	NA	16	TRBD2	CASSLLAGGPTETQYF	TGTGCCAGCAGCTTACTCGCGGGAGGGCCCACGGAGACCCAGTACTTC
TRBV6-4	TRBJ2-2	NA	14	NA	CASSEGTYAGELFF	TGTGCCAGCAGTGAAGGGACATACGCCGGGGAGCTGTTTTTT
TRBV18	TRBJ2-1	NA	15	TRBD1	CASSLGQGTYNEQFF	TGTGCCAGCTCACTCGGACAGGGTACCTACAATGAGCAGTTCTTC
TRBV19	TRBJ2-4	once	15	NA	CASSEGHFAKNIQYF	TGTGCCAGTAGCGAGGGCCACTTTGCCAAAAACATTCAGTACTTC
TRBV7-3	TRBJ2-1	few	19	TRBD1	CASSLRVTSSGGAGNEQFF	TGTGCCAGCAGCTTACGGGTTACGTCATCAGGGGGCGCGGGCAATGAGCAGTTCTTC
TRBV30	TRBJ2-1	NA	12	NA	CAWSVVRNEQFF	TGTGCCTGGAGTGTAGTCAGAAATGAGCAGTTCTTC
TRBV7-2	TRBJ1-1	NA	14	NA	CASSLRVLNTEAFF	TGTGCCAGCAGCTTGAGGGTTCTGAACACTGAAGCTTTCTTT
TRBV6-6	TRBJ1-1	NA	15	NA	CASSGVAGMNTEAFF	TGTGCCAGCAGCGGGGTGGCGGGTATGAACACTGAAGCTTTCTTT
TRBV7-2	TRBJ1-2	NA	15	NA	CASSLSPGTGSGYTF	TGTGCCAGCAGCTTGTCCCCCGGGACTGGGAGTGGCTACACCTTC
TRBV7-2	TRBJ2-7	NA	13	NA	CASSSWGLYEQYF	TGTGCCAGCAGCTCCTGGGGCCTCTACGAGCAGTACTTC
TRBV7-2	TRBJ2-7	NA	15	TRBD2	CASSKAGRAGYEQYF	TGTGCCAGCTCGAAAGCGGGGAGGGCGGGTTACGAGCAGTACTTC
TRBV7-9	TRBJ1-6	few	14	NA	CASSLDTDNSPLHF	TGTGCCAGCAGCTTAGACACAGATAATTCACCCCTCCACTTT
TRBV28	TRBJ2-3	NA	15	TRBD2	CASSSPAGGPDTQYF	TGTGCCAGCAGTTCTCCAGCGGGAGGGCCAGATACGCAGTATTTT
TRBV29-1	TRBJ1-4	NA	16	TRBD1	CSVSGTGGAYNEKLFF	TGCAGCGTTTCCGGGACAGGGGGCGCTTATAATGAAAAACTGTTTTTT
TRBV7-2	TRBJ2-2	NA	17	TRBD2	CASSSGLAGVNTGELFF	TGTGCCAGCAGCTCGGGACTAGCGGGGGTGAACACCGGGGAGCTGTTTTTT
TRBV20-1	TRBJ2-7	NA	10	NA	CSASNIEQYF	TGCAGTGCTAGTAACATCGAGCAGTACTTC
TRBV5-1	TRBJ1-2	NA	13	TRBD1	CASSLGSGGGYTF	TGCGCCAGCAGCTTGGGGTCAGGGGGCGGCTACACCTTC
TRBV7-9	TRBJ1-3	few	14	NA	CASRLGVSGNTIYF	TGTGCCAGCAGGCTAGGGGTTTCTGGAAACACCATATATTTT
TRBV10-3	TRBJ1-1	NA	13	TRBD1	CAISGQTHTEAFF	TGTGCCATCTCGGGACAGACCCACACTGAAGCTTTCTTT
TRBV7-9	TRBJ2-3	NA	15	NA	CASSPRGPSTDTQYF	TGTGCCAGCAGCCCCAGGGGACCCAGCACAGATACGCAGTATTTT
TRBV6-5	TRBJ1-4	NA	14	NA	CASSYSRRGEKLFF	TGTGCCAGCAGTTACTCGAGAAGGGGCGAAAAACTGTTTTTT
TRBV27	TRBJ2-1	NA	16	NA	CASSLSRTATYNEQFF	TGTGCCAGCAGTTTATCGCGGACAGCTACCTACAATGAGCAGTTCTTC
TRBV19	TRBJ1-1	NA	15	TRBD1	CASSLYAGTGDEAFF	TGTGCCAGTAGTTTATACGCCGGGACAGGGGATGAAGCTTTCTTT
TRBV27	TRBJ1-1	NA	12	NA	CASSLSGGEAFF	TGTGCCAGCAGTTTATCGGGGGGGGAAGCTTTCTTT